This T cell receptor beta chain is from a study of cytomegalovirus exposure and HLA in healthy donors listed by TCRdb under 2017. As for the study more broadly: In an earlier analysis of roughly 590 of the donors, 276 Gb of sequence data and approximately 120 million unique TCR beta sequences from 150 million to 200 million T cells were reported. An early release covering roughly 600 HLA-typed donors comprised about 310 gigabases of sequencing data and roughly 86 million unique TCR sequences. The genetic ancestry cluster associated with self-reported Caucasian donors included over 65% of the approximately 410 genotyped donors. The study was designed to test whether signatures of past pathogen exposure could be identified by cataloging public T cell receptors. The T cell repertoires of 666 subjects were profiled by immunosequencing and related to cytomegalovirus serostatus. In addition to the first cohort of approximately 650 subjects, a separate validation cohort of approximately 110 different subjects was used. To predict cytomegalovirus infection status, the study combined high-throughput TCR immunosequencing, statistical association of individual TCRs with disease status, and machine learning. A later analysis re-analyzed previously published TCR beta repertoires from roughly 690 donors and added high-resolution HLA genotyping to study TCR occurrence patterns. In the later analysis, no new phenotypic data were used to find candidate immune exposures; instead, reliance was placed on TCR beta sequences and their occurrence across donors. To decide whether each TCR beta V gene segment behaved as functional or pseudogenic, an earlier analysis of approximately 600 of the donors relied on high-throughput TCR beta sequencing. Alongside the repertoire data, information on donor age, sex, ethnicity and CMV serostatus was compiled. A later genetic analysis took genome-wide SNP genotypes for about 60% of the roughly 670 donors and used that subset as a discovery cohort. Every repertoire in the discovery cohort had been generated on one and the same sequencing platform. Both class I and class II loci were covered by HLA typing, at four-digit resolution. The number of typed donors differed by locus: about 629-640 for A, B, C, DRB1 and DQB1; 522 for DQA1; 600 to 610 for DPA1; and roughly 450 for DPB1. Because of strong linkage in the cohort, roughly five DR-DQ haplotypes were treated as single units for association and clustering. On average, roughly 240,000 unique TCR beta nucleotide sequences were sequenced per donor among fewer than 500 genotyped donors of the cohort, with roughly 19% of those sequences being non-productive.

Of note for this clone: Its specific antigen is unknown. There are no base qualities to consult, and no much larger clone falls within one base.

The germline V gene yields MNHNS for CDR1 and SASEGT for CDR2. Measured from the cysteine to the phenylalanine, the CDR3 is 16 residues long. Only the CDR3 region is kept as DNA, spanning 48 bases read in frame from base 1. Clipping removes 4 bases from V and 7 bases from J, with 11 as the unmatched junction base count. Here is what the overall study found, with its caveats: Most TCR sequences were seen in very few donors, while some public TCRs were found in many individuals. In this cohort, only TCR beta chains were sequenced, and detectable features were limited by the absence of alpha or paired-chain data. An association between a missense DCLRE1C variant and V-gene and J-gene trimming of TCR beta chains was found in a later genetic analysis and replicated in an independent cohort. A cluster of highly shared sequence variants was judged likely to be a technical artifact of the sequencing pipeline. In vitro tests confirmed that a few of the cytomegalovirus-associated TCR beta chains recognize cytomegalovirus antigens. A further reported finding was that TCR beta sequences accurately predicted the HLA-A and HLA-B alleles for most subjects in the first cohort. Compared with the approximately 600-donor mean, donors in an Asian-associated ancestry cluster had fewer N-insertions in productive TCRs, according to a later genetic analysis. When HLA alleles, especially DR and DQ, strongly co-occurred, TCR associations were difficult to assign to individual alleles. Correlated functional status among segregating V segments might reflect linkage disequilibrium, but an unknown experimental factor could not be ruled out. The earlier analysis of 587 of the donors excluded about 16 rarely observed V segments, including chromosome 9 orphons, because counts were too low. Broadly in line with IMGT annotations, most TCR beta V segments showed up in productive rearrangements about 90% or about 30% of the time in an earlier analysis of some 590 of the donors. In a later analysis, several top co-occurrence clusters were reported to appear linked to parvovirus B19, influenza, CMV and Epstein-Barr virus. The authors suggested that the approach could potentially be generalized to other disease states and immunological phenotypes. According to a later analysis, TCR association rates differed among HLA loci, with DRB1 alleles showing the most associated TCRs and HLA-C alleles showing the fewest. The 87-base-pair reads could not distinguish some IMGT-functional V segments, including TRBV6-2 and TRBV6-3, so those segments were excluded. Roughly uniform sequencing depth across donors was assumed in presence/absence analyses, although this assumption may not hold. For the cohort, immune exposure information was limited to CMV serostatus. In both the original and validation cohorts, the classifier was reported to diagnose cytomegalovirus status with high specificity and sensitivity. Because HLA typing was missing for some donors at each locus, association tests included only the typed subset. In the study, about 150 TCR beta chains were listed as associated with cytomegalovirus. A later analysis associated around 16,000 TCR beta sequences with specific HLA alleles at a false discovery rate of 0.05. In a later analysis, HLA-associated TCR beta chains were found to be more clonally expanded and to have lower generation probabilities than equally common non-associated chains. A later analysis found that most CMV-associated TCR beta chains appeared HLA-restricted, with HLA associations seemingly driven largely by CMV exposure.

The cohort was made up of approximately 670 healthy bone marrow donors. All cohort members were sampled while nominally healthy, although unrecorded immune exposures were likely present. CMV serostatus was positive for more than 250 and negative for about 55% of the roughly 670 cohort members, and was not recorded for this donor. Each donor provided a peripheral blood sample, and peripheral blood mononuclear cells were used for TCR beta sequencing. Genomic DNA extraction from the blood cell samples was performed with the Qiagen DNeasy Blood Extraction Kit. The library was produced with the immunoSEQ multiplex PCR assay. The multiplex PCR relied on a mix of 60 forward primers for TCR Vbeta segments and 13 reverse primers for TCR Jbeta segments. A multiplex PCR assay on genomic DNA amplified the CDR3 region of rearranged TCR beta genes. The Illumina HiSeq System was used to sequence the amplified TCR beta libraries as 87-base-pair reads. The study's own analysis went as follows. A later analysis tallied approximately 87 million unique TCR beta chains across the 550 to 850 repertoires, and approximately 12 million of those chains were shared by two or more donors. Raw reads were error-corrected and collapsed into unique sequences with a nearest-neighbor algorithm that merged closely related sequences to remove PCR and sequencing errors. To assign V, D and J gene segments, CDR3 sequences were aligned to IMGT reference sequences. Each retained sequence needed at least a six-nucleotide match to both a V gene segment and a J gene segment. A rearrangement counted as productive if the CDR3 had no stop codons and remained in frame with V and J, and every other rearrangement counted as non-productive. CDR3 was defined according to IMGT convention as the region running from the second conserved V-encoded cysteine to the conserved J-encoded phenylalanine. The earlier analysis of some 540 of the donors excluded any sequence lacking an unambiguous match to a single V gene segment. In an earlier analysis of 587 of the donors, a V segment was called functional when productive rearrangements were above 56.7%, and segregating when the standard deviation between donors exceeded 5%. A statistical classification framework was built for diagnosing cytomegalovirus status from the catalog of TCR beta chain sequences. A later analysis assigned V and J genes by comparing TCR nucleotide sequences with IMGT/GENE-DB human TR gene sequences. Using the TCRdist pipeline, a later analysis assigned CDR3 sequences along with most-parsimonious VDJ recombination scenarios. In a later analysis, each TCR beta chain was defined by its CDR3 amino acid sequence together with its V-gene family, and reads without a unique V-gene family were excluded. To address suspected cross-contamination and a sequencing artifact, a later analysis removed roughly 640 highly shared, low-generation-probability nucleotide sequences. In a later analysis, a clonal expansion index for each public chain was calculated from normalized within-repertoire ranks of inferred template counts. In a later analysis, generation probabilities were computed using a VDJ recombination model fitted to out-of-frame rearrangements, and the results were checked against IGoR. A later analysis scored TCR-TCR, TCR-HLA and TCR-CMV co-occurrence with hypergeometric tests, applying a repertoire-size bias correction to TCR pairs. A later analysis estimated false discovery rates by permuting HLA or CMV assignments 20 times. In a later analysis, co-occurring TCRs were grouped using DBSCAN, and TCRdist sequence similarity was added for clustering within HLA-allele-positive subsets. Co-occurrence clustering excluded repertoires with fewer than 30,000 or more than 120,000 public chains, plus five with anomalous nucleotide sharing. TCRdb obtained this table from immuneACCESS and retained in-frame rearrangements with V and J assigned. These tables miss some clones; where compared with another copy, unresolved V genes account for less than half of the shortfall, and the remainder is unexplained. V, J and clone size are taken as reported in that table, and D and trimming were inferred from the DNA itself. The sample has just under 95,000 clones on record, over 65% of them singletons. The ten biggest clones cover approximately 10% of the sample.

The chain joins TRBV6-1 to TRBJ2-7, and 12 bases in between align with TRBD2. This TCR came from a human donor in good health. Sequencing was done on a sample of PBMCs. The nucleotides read TGTGCCAGCAGTGGATTGGAGACTAGCGGGAGTAAGGAGCAGTACTTC. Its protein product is CASSGLETSGSKEQYF.